These 7 T cell receptor beta chains share one sample of origin, sequenced in a study of blood T cell repertoires in COVID-19. The protocol was immunoSEQ multiplex PCR, while the TCRdb copy is restricted to in-frame clones and leaves out a portion. Of fewer than 400,000 clones listed, around 85% are singletons. Sequenced sample: peripheral blood. All receptors derive from a woman in her late teens or twenties with acute or convalescent COVID-19.

The CDR3 loop reads CASSQDIISGNTIYF. CDR3 nucleotide sequence: TGTGCCAGCAGCCAAGACATCATTTCTGGAAACACCATATATTTT. This chain uses TRBV3-1 (or the pseudogene TRBV3-2) with TRBJ1-3, with D unclear. V was trimmed by 0 bases and J by 1 base, leaving 7 bases between them. This CDR3 comprises 15 residues. CDR1 is LGHDT and CDR2 is YNNKEL in the germline V gene (reference sequence).

The V gene is TRBV4-1, the J gene TRBJ1-6, with D possibly TRBD1 on 5 matching bases. The V gene's germline CDR1 is MGHRA and CDR2 YSYEKL. V was clipped by 3 bases and J by 8 bases, with 14 bases between them. The CDR3 totals 15 residues. CDR3 in amino acids: CASSQAGRDYSPLHF. The CDR3 nucleotides read TGCGCCAGCAGCCAGGCAGGGAGGGATTATTCACCCCTCCACTTT.

The V call is TRBV9, the J call TRBJ1-5; no reliable D call. Germline values: CDR1 SGDLS, CDR2 YYNGEE. The CDR3 sequence is 16 residues long. Trimming cost V 0 bases and J 3 bases, with 13 bases left between them. The CDR3, as DNA: TGTGCCAGCAGCGTAGTGTCGCAGGCTCTCAATCAGCCCCAGCATTTT. Protein product: CASSVVSQALNQPQHF.

V and J are TRBV30 and TRBJ1-1; no reliable D call. The CDR3 totals 14 residues. The V end was cut by 4 bases, the J end by 4 bases, with 16 bases between. Germline V gene data show CDR1 as GTSNPN and CDR2 as SVGIG (reference sequence). The chain's CDR3 is CAWTGGTVATEAFF. The DNA of the CDR3 is TGTGCCTGGACTGGTGGCACAGTTGCCACTGAAGCTTTCTTT.

The V and J genes are TRBV5-6 and TRBJ1-2, with 9 nucleotides matching TRBD1. CDR3 length equals 17 residues. The V gene's germline CDR1 is SGHDT and CDR2 YYEEEE. The V segment lost 4 bases and the J segment 3 bases; nucleotides outside the gene matches: 13. DNA of the CDR3: TGTGCCAGCAGCATACCCTCCGGGACAGGGTTCGACTATGGCTACACCTTC. It yields the protein CASSIPSGTGFDYGYTF.

The genes are TRBV28 and TRBJ2-3, with D possibly being TRBD2 (6 bases). Per germline, CDR1 MDHEN and CDR2 SYDVKM. This CDR3 has 12 amino acids. V lost 6 bases, J lost 8 bases, and 12 bases lay in between. CDR3: CASRVGEVTQYF. The CDR3 DNA sequence: TGTGCCAGCAGGGTAGGGGAGGTTACGCAGTATTTT.

The chain recombines TRBV12-3 or TRBV12-4 with TRBJ1-5, with D unresolved. The V end lost 6 bases, the J end lost 3 bases, and 6 bases lay between the germline ends. The CDR3 has 12 residues. CDR3 in amino acids: CASSPNNQPQHF. DNA of the CDR3: TGTGCCAGCAGCCCAAACAATCAGCCCCAGCATTTT.